This passage covers 17 T cell receptor beta chains from one sample sequenced in a study of blood T cell repertoires in COVID-19. The assay was immunoSEQ multiplex PCR, and TCRdb's table has in-frame clones only and misses some. Of just under 150,000 clones listed, approximately 80% are singletons. Sequenced sample: peripheral blood. These receptors all stem from a human donor in a cohort sampled during active COVID-19.

This clone was seen a single time. V usage is TRBV19 and J usage is TRBJ1-1, with D perhaps matching TRBD1 (5 bases). Trimming pared 3 bases from V and 5 bases from J, leaving 16 bases between. From germline, CDR1 is LNHDA and CDR2 SQIVND (reference sequence). This CDR3 is 15 amino acids long. The CDR3 DNA is TGTGCCAGTAGTATGCTTTGGGGCTTACATACTGAAGCTTTCTTT. Its translation: CASSMLWGLHTEAFF. Variable domain in full (rest from reference TRBV19 and TRBJ1-1): DGGITQSPKYLFRKEGQNVTLSCEQNLNHDAMYWYRQDPGQGLRLIYYSQIVNDFQKGDIAEGYSVSREKKESFPLTVTSAQKNPTAFYLCASSMLWGLHTEAFFGQGTRLTVV.

This chain links TRBV5-4 with TRBJ2-5, with D tentatively TRBD2 (6 bases). The CDR3 contains 15 residues. V was pared by 6 bases and J by 2 bases, with 17 bases between. Germline CDR1 SGHNT, CDR2 YYREEE (reference sequence). The CDR3 DNA sequence: TGTGCCAGCACCATAGGTCTAGCGCCGCAAGAGACCCAGTACTTC. Encoded protein: CASTIGLAPQETQYF.

The V and J genes are TRBV3-1 (or the pseudogene TRBV3-2) and TRBJ1-2; possibly TRBD1 for D (5 bases). This CDR3 is 15 amino acids long. Trimming shortened V by 4 bases and J by 8 bases, and 20 bases separated the two germline ends. The germline V gene has CDR1 LGHDT and CDR2 YNNKEL (reference sequence). CDR3 in DNA: TGTGCCAGCAGCCTTGACTCCTGGGGCTCGGGCGGCTACACCTTC. As protein: CASSLDSWGSGGYTF.

V usage is TRBV5-1 and J usage is TRBJ1-1; 8 nucleotides align to TRBD1. V trimming: 0 bases; J trimming: 4 bases; junction bases outside the gene matches: 14. The CDR3 consists of 18 residues. The V gene's germline CDR1 is SGHRS and CDR2 YFSETQ. The DNA for the CDR3 is TGCGCCAGCAGCTTGGCCCCGACAGGGGCCGCAAGTAGCACTGAAGCTTTCTTT. Its translation is CASSLAPTGAASSTEAFF.

The V and J genes are TRBV4-2 and TRBJ2-1; 10 bases align to TRBD1. V was pared by 4 bases and J by 9 bases, with 12 bases of the junction left unmatched. The V gene's germline CDR1 is LGHNA and CDR2 YNFKEQ. This CDR3 spans 16 amino acids. CDR3: CASSPPGTGALGEQFF. For the CDR3, the DNA is TGTGCCAGCAGCCCTCCCGGGACAGGGGCTTTGGGTGAGCAGTTCTTC.

The gene calls are TRBV5-6 and TRBJ2-1; possible D gene TRBD2, 7 bases. Between the trimmed V and J ends, which lost 3 bases and 3 bases, there was a span of 16 bases. Germline V gives CDR1 SGHDT, CDR2 YYEEEE. The CDR3 has 16 residues. The DNA for the CDR3 is TGTGCCAGCAGCTCGACGGGGGGCTTCCTCTACAATGAGCAGTTCTTC. This gives the protein CASSSTGGFLYNEQFF.

The rearrangement joins TRBV7-9 to TRBJ2-7; 7 positions match TRBD2. Trimming at V came to 0 bases and at J to 3 bases, leaving 5 bases not matched to a gene. Germline values: CDR1 SEHNR, CDR2 FQNEAQ (reference sequence). The CDR3 runs 15 residues. The CDR3 sequence is CASSLAGGPNYEQYV. The CDR3 region has the DNA TGTGCCAGCAGCTTAGCGGGAGGGCCCAACTACGAGCAGTACGTC.

This clone was seen a single time. J is TRBJ1-1 and V is TRBV2; perhaps TRBD1 as D (5 bases). CDR1 is SNHLY and CDR2 is FYNNEI in the germline V gene. V lost 4 bases to trimming and J lost 1 base, with 7 bases between them. The CDR3 spans 13 residues. The CDR3 region has the DNA TGTGCCAGCAGTGGACAGACGAACACTGAAGCTTTCTTT. Translation: CASSGQTNTEAFF.

The chain has TRBV6-1 and TRBJ1-2, with TRBD1 matching 7 bases. The germline V gene encodes CDR1 MNHNS and CDR2 SASEGT. The ends lost 3 bases at V and 4 bases at J; junction bases unmatched: 5. The CDR3 extends over 14 amino acids. The DNA for the CDR3 is TGTGCCAGCAGTGAGTTTGGGGACAGCTATGGCTACACCTTC. Residues: CASSEFGDSYGYTF.

The chain has TRBV9 and TRBJ2-3, with D possibly matching TRBD2 (7 bases). Germline values: CDR1 SGDLS, CDR2 YYNGEE. Trimming removed 4 bases at V and 3 bases at J, with 18 bases between. The CDR3 length is 16 residues. The CDR3 is CASSTGGGTSTDTQYF. DNA for the CDR3: TGTGCCAGCAGCACAGGCGGGGGCACCTCGACAGATACGCAGTATTTT.

This chain joins TRBV29-1 and TRBJ1-6, with D tentatively TRBD1 (6 bases). The CDR3 is made up of 13 amino acids. Germline V gene lookup returns CDR1 SQVTM and CDR2 ANQGSEA. V was clipped by 6 bases and J by 6 bases, with 12 bases between them. The CDR3 loop reads CSVKDSGNSPLHF. The DNA of the CDR3 is TGCAGCGTCAAGGACAGCGGTAATTCACCCCTCCACTTT.

V usage is TRBV3-1 (or the pseudogene TRBV3-2) and J usage is TRBJ1-1; D call uncertain. Germline CDR1 LGHDT, CDR2 YNNKEL (reference sequence). V was trimmed by 4 bases and J by 6 bases, leaving 15 bases between them. The CDR3 extends over 14 amino acids. CDR3 sequence reads: CASSRKSAGSEAFF. The CDR3 coding sequence is TGTGCCAGCAGCCGAAAAAGTGCGGGGTCTGAAGCTTTCTTT.

This clone has a handful of counts. DNA of the CDR3: TGTGCCAGCAGAACCCGGGGGGCTGACTACGAGCAGTACTTC. The encoded protein is CASRTRGADYEQYF. The chain is built from TRBV6-5 and TRBJ2-7; possible D gene TRBD2, 7 bases. CDR1 is MNHEY and CDR2 is SVGAGI in the germline V gene. The CDR3 spans 14 residues. V lost 6 bases and J lost 3, with 15 bases in between.

This clone appeared once. V usage is TRBV10-3 and J usage is TRBJ2-3; D is possibly TRBD2 (6 bases). There are 14 residues in the CDR3. Trimming removed 6 bases from V and 5 bases from J, with 15 bases in between. The germline V gene encodes CDR1 ENHRY and CDR2 SYGVKD. The CDR3, as DNA: TGTGCCATCAGATCGTCTAGCGAAGGAGATACGCAGTATTTT. It specifies CAIRSSSEGDTQYF.

J is TRBJ1-1 and V is TRBV6-5, with D uncertain. The CDR3 spans 14 residues. Trimming removed 0 bases from V and 6 bases from J, with 11 bases in between. Per germline, CDR1 MNHEY and CDR2 SVGAGI. The CDR3 here is CASSYSSLSAEAFF. CDR3 nucleotides: TGTGCCAGCAGTTACTCGAGTCTCTCGGCTGAAGCTTTCTTT.

The chain uses TRBV29-1 and TRBJ1-1, with unresolved D. CDR1 SQVTM and CDR2 ANQGSEA come from the germline V gene. This CDR3 region has 12 residues. Trimming removed 4 bases at V and 0 bases at J, with 6 bases between. CDR3 loop: CSVVAVNTEAFF. Here the CDR3 DNA reads TGCAGCGTTGTGGCAGTGAACACTGAAGCTTTCTTT.

V and J are TRBV4-1 and TRBJ1-4, with TRBD1 identical over 7 bases. Trimming at V came to 2 bases and at J to 4 bases, leaving 7 bases not matched to a gene. The CDR3 sequence is 16 residues long. CDR1 MGHRA and CDR2 YSYEKL come from the germline V gene. The CDR3 is CASSQPGQESNEKLFF. CDR3 in DNA: TGCGCCAGCAGCCAACCCGGACAGGAGAGTAATGAAAAACTGTTTTTT.